One sample yielded the 10 T cell receptor beta chains listed below, sequenced in a study of CD8 T cells in ankylosing spondylitis. TCRdb itself ran the 5' RACE reads through MiXCR, one entry per CDR3 protein. The sample comprises about 340,000 distinct CDR3 sequences, around 15% of which are singletons, and about 1% rests with the top ten. Sequenced: blood, either unsorted or a sorted T cell fraction (not recorded which). The receptors come from a male donor with ankylosing spondylitis or in good health (not recorded which).

This clonotype was seen ten or more times. The chain links TRBV5-1 to TRBJ2-4; 11 nucleotides align to TRBD2. V dropped 0 bases and J dropped 5; count of bases not matched to a gene: 16. Looked up from germline, CDR1 is SGHRS and CDR2 is YFSETQ. This CDR3 contains 20 residues. The CDR3 loop reads CASSLVGGLAVSTRENIQYF. The DNA for the CDR3 is TGCGCCAGCAGCTTGGTTGGGGGACTAGCGGTTTCCACCCGAGAAAACATTCAGTACTTC.

This clonotype was observed a few times. The chain recombines TRBV6-5 with TRBJ2-7; maybe TRBD1 (6 bases). The CDR3 is 16 amino acids. Trimming cost V 0 bases and J 3 bases, with 15 bases left between them. Per germline, CDR1 MNHEY and CDR2 SVGAGI. Here the CDR3 reads CASSYSRAGVRYEQYF. CDR3 sequence (DNA): TGTGCCAGCAGTTACTCAAGAGCAGGGGTTCGCTACGAGCAGTACTTC.

V usage is TRBV7-8 and J usage is TRBJ1-1; possibly TRBD1 for D (5 bases). V shed 5 bases and J shed 2 bases, with 12 bases lying between them. Per the germline V gene, CDR1 is SGHVS and CDR2 is FQNEAQ. The length of the CDR3 is 14 residues. CDR3 sequence reads: CASSRTDSNTEAFF. CDR3 coding DNA: TGTGCCAGCAGCCGTACTGACAGCAACACTGAAGCTTTCTTT.

CDR3 DNA sequence: TGTGCCAGCGGCCGGGACCCTAGCACAGATACGCAGTATTTT. Translated: CASGRDPSTDTQYF. The rearrangement uses TRBV6-1 and TRBJ2-3; TRBD1 or TRBD2 may be the D gene (5 bases each). The CDR3 length is 14 residues. In germline, CDR1 is MNHNS, CDR2 SASEGT. V was cut by 8 bases and J by 0 bases, with 12 bases left in between.

Ten or more counts support this clonotype. The rearrangement links TRBV10-3 to TRBJ2-7; tentative D call: TRBD1 (6 bases). With 6 bases removed from V and 6 bases from J, the gap between germline ends came to 18 bases. CDR3 length: 14 residues. Germline V lookup: CDR1 ENHRY, CDR2 SYGVKD. The CDR3 region has the DNA TGTGCCATCAGAACACCGGGACAAACGGGCGAGCAGTACTTC. Its protein is CAIRTPGQTGEQYF.

This chain joins TRBV11-2 and TRBJ2-4, with 7 bases aligning to TRBD1. From germline, CDR1 is SGHAT and CDR2 FQNNGV. V lost 1 base to trimming and J lost 16 bases; unmatched junction nucleotides: 10. The CDR3 consists of 13 residues. DNA of the CDR3: TGTGCCAGCAGCTTAGCCTGGGACAGCCCGGGTTACTTC. Its translation: CASSLAWDSPGYF.

The V gene is TRBV12-5, the J gene TRBJ2-5; no clear D gene. CDR1 and CDR2 (germline): LGHNT, FRNRAP. V gave up 6 bases and J gave up 6 bases, with 5 bases separating them. The CDR3 is made up of 10 amino acids. CDR3 sequence: CASGAQTQYF. The CDR3 bases are TGTGCTAGTGGGGCTCAGACCCAGTACTTC.

CDR3 sequence: CASSPWLAGGSPLNEQFF. The CDR3 DNA reads as TGTGCCAGCAGCCCCTGGCTAGCGGGAGGTTCCCCTCTAAATGAGCAGTTCTTC. J is TRBJ2-1 and V is TRBV6-1, with TRBD2 identical over 11 bases. Trimming cost V 6 bases and J 7 bases; bases outside gene matches: 17. CDR3 length equals 18 residues. From germline, CDR1 is MNHNS and CDR2 SASEGT.

This clonotype was observed a few times. The V and J genes are TRBV10-3 and TRBJ2-6; D unclear. The V gene lost 10 bases and the J gene lost 0 bases, with 10 bases spanning the gap. The CDR3 is 14 residues long. Germline CDR1 reads ENHRY; CDR2 reads SYGVKD. CDR3 protein: CATRNFSGANVLTF. The CDR3 DNA reads as TGTGCCACCCGAAACTTCTCTGGGGCCAACGTCCTGACTTTC.

This clonotype was found a few times. The chain is built from TRBV7-8 and TRBJ2-2; no clear D. Germline CDR1 SGHVS, CDR2 FQNEAQ. This CDR3 is built from 13 residues. The V gene lost 5 bases and the J gene lost 5 bases, with 9 bases spanning the gap. The CDR3 loop is CASSLRQTGELFF. The DNA for the CDR3 is TGTGCCAGCAGCCTCCGACAAACCGGGGAGCTGTTTTTT.